This TCR beta chain derives from a study of blood T cell repertoires in COVID-19. In this sample, this clone turned up a few times. Assay: immunoSEQ multiplex PCR; the TCRdb copy retains only in-frame clones and omits some. The table lists about 220,000 clones, 75% to 85% of them singletons. V lost 1 base, J lost 6 bases, and 13 bases lay in between. From germline, CDR1 is GTSNPN and CDR2 SVGIG (reference sequence). The CDR3 sequence is 14 residues long. The chain joins TRBV30 to TRBJ2-1, with a weak D call TRBD2 (7 bases). The source is a man aged 45-65 years with active or convalescent COVID-19. Sequenced input: peripheral blood. In DNA, the CDR3 is TGTGCCTGGAGTGGTGGGGGGGCTCGCAATGAGCAGTTCTTC. Translated, it gives CAWSGGGARNEQFF.